The present T cell receptor (beta chain) was sequenced within a study of cytomegalovirus exposure and HLA in healthy donors. PCR used 60 Vbeta primers and 13 Jbeta primers. Profiling relied on immunoSEQ multiplex PCR, and the TCRdb table lists in-frame clones only, not all of them. Among 81,000 or so clones listed, over 70% were seen once. V lost 6 bases and J 3 bases, leaving 15 bases between the germline ends. Germline V CDR1 and CDR2: MNHEY, SMNVEV (reference sequence). This CDR3 comprises 14 residues. This chain uses TRBV27 with TRBJ2-7, with a tentative D call TRBD1 (6 bases). What was sequenced was PBMCs. The source of this sequence is a man between 50 and 59 years old in good health and CMV-seropositive. DNA of the CDR3: TGTGCCAGCAGACCGGGAACAGGGAGCTACGAGCAGTACTTC. Protein: CASRPGTGSYEQYF.